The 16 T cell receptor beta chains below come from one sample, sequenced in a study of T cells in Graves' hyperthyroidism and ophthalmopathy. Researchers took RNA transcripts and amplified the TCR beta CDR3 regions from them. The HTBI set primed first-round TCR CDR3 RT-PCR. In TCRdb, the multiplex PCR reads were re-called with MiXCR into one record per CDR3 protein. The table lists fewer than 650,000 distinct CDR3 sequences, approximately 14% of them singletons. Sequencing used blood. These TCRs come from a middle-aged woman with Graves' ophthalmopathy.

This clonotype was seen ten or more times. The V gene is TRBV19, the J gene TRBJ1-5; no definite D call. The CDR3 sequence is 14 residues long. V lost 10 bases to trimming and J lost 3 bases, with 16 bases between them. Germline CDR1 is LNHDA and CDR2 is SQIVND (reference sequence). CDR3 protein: CATATSSYNQPQHF. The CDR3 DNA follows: TGTGCCACTGCGACCTCTTCTTACAATCAGCCCCAGCATTTT. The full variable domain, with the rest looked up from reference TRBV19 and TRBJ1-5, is DGGITQSPKYLFRKEGQNVTLSCEQNLNHDAMYWYRQDPGQGLRLIYYSQIVNDFQKGDIAEGYSVSREKKESFPLTVTSAQKNPTAFYLCATATSSYNQPQHFGDGTRLSIL.

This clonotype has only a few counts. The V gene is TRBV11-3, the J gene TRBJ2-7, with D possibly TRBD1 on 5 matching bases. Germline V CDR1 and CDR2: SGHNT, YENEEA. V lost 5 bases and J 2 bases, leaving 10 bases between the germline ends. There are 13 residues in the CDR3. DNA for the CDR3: TGTGCCAGCAGCGTGGACAATCCCTACGAGCAGTACTTC. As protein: CASSVDNPYEQYF.

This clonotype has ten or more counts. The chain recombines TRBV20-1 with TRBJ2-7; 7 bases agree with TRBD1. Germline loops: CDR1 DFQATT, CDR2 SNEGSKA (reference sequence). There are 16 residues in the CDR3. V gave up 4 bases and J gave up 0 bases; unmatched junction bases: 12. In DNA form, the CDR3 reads TGCAGTGCTAATCAGTTACAGGGGACCATCTCCTACGAGCAGTACTTC. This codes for CSANQLQGTISYEQYF.

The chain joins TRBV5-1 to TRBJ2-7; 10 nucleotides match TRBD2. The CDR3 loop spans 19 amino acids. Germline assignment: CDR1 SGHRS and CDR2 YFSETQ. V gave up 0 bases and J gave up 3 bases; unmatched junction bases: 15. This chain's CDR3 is CASSLGTGLANTRLYEQYF. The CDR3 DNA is TGCGCCAGCAGCTTGGGTACGGGACTAGCGAACACCCGTCTCTACGAGCAGTACTTC.

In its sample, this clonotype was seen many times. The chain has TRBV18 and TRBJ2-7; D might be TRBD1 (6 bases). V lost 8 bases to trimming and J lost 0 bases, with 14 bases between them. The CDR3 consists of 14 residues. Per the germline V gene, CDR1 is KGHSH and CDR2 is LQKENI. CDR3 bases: TGTGCCAGCAGCCCACAGGGAACCTCCTACGAGCAGTACTTC. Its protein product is CASSPQGTSYEQYF.

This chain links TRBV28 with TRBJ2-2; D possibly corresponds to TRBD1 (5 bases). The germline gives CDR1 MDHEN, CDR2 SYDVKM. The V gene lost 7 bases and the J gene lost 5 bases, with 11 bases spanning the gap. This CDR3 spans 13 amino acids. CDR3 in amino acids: CASKAGPTGELFF. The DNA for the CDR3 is TGTGCCAGCAAGGCAGGGCCTACCGGGGAGCTGTTTTTT.

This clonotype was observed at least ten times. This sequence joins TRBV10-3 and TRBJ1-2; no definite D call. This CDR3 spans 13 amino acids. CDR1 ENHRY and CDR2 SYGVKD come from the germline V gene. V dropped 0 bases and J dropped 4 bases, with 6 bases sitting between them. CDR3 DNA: TGTGCCATCAGTGAGTCCTCGGGCTATGGCTACACCTTC. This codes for CAISESSGYGYTF.

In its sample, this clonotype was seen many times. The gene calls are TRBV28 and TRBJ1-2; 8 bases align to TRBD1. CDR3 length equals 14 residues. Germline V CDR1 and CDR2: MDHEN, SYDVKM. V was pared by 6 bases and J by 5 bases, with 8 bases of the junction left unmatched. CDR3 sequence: CASSGRTGTYGYTF. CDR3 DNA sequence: TGTGCCAGCAGCGGGCGGACAGGGACTTATGGCTACACCTTC.

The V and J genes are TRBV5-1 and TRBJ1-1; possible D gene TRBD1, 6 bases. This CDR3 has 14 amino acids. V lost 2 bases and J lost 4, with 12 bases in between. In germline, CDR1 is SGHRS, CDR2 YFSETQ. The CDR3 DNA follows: TGCGCCAGCAGCTTCGGGGGGCTCGTCACTGAAGCTTTCTTT. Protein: CASSFGGLVTEAFF. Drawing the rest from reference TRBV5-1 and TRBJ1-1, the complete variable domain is KAGVTQTPRYLIKTRGQQVTLSCSPISGHRSVSWYQQTPGQGLQFLFEYFSETQRNKGNFPGRFSGRQFSNSRSEMNVSTLELGDSALYLCASSFGGLVTEAFFGQGTRLTVV.

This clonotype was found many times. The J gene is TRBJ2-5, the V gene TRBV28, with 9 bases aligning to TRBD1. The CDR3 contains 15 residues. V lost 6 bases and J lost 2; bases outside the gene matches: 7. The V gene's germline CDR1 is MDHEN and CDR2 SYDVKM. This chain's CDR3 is CASSRTGGQQETQYF. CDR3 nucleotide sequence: TGTGCCAGCAGCCGCACAGGGGGCCAGCAAGAGACCCAGTACTTC.

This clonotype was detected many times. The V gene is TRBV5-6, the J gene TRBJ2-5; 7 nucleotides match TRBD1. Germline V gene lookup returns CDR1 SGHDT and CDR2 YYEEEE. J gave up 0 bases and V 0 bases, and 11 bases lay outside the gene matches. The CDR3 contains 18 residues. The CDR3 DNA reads TGTGCCAGCAGCTTGGATGTGGTCCGAGACAGGGACCAAGAGACCCAGTACTTC. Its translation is CASSLDVVRDRDQETQYF.

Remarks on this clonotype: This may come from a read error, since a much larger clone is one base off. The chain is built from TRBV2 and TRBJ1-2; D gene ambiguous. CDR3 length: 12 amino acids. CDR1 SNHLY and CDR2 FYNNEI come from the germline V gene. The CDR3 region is CVSIRGLLGYTF. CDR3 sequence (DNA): TGTGTCAGCATCAGAGGGCTTCTCGGCTACACCTTC.

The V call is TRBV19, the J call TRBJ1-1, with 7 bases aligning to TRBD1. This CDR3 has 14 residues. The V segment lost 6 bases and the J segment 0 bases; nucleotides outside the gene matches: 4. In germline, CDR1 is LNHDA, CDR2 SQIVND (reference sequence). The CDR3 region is CASRDTGVNTEAFF. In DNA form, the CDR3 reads TGTGCCAGTAGGGACACAGGGGTGAACACTGAAGCTTTCTTT.

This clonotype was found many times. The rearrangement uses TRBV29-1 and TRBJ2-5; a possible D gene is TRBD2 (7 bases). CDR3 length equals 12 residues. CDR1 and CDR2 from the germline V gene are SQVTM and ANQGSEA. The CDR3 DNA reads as TGCGCCTTCGGGGGAGGGGGAGAGACCCAGTACTTC. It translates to CAFGGGGETQYF.

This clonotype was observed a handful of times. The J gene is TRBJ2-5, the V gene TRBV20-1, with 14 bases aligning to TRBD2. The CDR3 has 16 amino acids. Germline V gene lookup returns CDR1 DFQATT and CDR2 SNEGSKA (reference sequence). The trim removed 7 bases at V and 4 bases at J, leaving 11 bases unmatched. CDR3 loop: CSVGGGLAGVGETQYF. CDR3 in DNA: TGCAGTGTCGGCGGGGGACTAGCGGGAGTTGGAGAGACCCAGTACTTC.

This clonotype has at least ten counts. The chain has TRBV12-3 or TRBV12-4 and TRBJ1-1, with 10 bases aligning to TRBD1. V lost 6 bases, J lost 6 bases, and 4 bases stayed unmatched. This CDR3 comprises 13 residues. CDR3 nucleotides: TGTGCCAGCAGGCCGACAGGGGGCCCTGAAGCTTTCTTT. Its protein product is CASRPTGGPEAFF.